One T cell receptor beta chain is described in this entry. The sample originates from a study of human T cells and chemical hapten exposure. Study background: Diagnoses of alopecia areata, totalis or universalis occurred in mostly female patients.

Time point given: pre-sensitization, week 0. Treatment given: therapeutic diphenylcyclopropenone sensitization with weekly scalp DPC. CDR3 length: 17 amino acids. Germline lookup yields CDR1 SNHLY and CDR2 FYNNEI. The trim removed 3 bases at V and 1 base at J, leaving 11 bases unmatched. Library preparation tagged each individual cDNA molecule with a unique molecular identifier. TCRdb analysed the RACE reads with MiXCR anew, one entry per CDR3 protein. Found here are about 90,000 distinct CDR3 sequences, 8.5% of them singletons; the top ten hold 2.6%. This chain uses TRBV2 with TRBJ2-5, with TRBD2 matching over 7 bases. The sample consisted of whole blood, taken in connection with sensitization to the hapten diphenylcyclopropenone (DPC). This sequence originates from a middle-aged man with alopecia areata. Some clones in this sample may be carry-over from other donors' samples. The CDR3 DNA follows: TGTGCCAGCAGTGACCGACGTCTAGCGGCCGGCCAAGAGACCCAGTACTTC. Amino acids: CASSDRRLAAGQETQYF.